This T cell receptor (beta chain) appears in the sequencing data of a study of T cells after posttransplantation cyclophosphamide (dated by TCRdb to between 2015 and 2016). The study in broad terms: The study tracked T cell repertoire reconstitution by TRB sequencing after myeloablative bone marrow transplantation using posttransplantation cyclophosphamide as GVHD prophylaxis. Antigen receptor sequencing covered samples from some 35 PTCy-treated patients and 16 of their related bone marrow donors. Blood from every one of the 30 to 35 PTCy patients who had 1-year posttransplant specimens underwent TRB sequencing. In 3 patients, up to 3 additional blood samples taken between 2 and 5.2 years after transplant also underwent TRB sequencing, as did pretransplant blood from several patients. Because TRA and TRB clonality correlated tightly in some ten samples, later TCR analyses were limited to TRB. Public TRB sequences were queried against a database of over 3,600 sequences associated with responses to pathogens, tumor antigens, self-antigens and alloantigens. The paper's findings and limits, for the study overall: The TRB repertoires of T cells infiltrating skin or GI tract showed only limited overlap with the TRB repertoires of T cells in blood. Across roughly 40 patients, recipient CMV seropositivity and CMV reactivation were highly associated with TRB clonality; PTCy diversity was similar to CNI/methotrexate controls. Donor-recipient similarity was low at 1-2 months but rose over the first year, and later blood repertoires were often dominated by donor CD8+ memory clones.

Genomic DNA was used for TRB sequencing, which was performed with the immunoSEQ assay at survey resolution or with the hsTCRB kit. As for the authors' bioinformatics: Initial read processing used immunoSEQ software, and repertoire analyses used the LymphoSeq R package. Clonality was computed as 1 minus normalized Shannon entropy; Gini coefficient was also calculated for each TRB dataset. To infer phenotypes in unsorted samples, TRB sequences from sorted subsets of the recipient or donor were mapped onto the unsorted samples of the same recipient. Not all clones reach the TCRdb copy of this immuneACCESS table, which keeps in-frame sequences only. Checked studies attribute under half of the gap to unresolved V genes and leave the rest unexplained. The D gene and trimming were derived from the DNA, and the V and J assignments and clone size from that table. The table puts 25,000 to 30,000 clones in this sample, none counted just once. The top ten hold under 3% of the sample.

This clone was found many times. No cognate antigen has been identified for it. No qualities accompany the bases; no much larger clone lies one base away. Peripheral blood samples were provided by related bone marrow donors on the day of marrow donation. Mononuclear cells from peripheral blood and bone marrow were separated by Ficoll-Hypaque density centrifugation and then cryopreserved. V trim: 2 bases; J trim: 3 bases; unmatched bases: 4. Measured from the cysteine to the phenylalanine, the CDR3 is 14 residues long. Left in the record is the CDR3 DNA by itself, 42 bases read in frame from the first base. According to the germline V gene, CDR1 reads KGHSH and CDR2 reads LQKENI.

The sequenced sample was PBMCs. Recombination connected TRBV18 to TRBJ2-7; 7 central bases correspond to TRBD2. The receptor was derived from a woman in her sixties or seventies in good health, CMV-negative, and a related stem cell transplant donor. The sequenced DNA: TGTGCCAGCTCACCATTGGCTAGCGGCTACGAGCAGTACTTC. Translation gives CASSPLASGYEQYF.